One sample yielded the 19 T cell receptor beta chains listed below, sequenced in a study of siplizumab effects on memory and regulatory T cells. Only in-frame clones appear in the TCRdb table, and some are missing; sequencing was by immunoSEQ multiplex PCR. The sample records about 110,000 clones, about 91% being singletons. The sequenced material came from Tregs sorted from blood. Receptor source: a human donor in good health.

This clone was counted once. The CDR3 DNA reads TGTGCCAGCAGTCAGAACTACGAGCAGTACTTC. This translates into CASSQNYEQYF. The V and J genes are TRBV28 and TRBJ2-7; D is undetermined. Germline V gene sequence: CDR1 MDHEN, CDR2 SYDVKM. The CDR3 is 11 residues long. Trimming shortened V by 5 bases and J by 3 bases, and 5 bases separated the two germline ends.

The chain has TRBV5-1 and TRBJ2-7; TRBD1 aligns across 7 bases. The CDR3 spans 13 residues. The junction had 4 bases not matched to a gene; V was cut back by 4 bases and J by 3 bases. The germline V gene has CDR1 SGHRS and CDR2 YFSETQ. DNA of the CDR3: TGCGCCAGCAGCAAGGGACAGCTCTACGAGCAGTACTTC. Protein product: CASSKGQLYEQYF. Drawing the rest from reference TRBV5-1 and TRBJ2-7, the complete variable domain is KAGVTQTPRYLIKTRGQQVTLSCSPISGHRSVSWYQQTPGQGLQFLFEYFSETQRNKGNFPGRFSGRQFSNSRSEMNVSTLELGDSALYLCASSKGQLYEQYFGPGTRLTVT.

The rearrangement uses TRBV6-1 and TRBJ1-5; no firm D call. This CDR3 is built from 15 residues. V lost 8 bases and J lost 6, with 20 bases in between. Germline values: CDR1 MNHNS, CDR2 SASEGT. CDR3 in amino acids: CASGRTQERSQPQHF. The CDR3 DNA is TGTGCCAGCGGCAGGACCCAGGAACGGAGTCAGCCCCAGCATTTT.

The rearrangement uses TRBV19 and TRBJ1-3, with TRBD1 as a possible D gene (5 bases). Per germline, CDR1 LNHDA and CDR2 SQIVND (reference sequence). V lost 8 bases and J 0 bases, leaving 11 bases between the germline ends. This CDR3 contains 14 residues. The CDR3 loop is CASGKTASGNTIYF. CDR3 nucleotides: TGTGCCAGTGGTAAGACAGCCTCTGGAAACACCATATATTTT.

This clone showed up many times. The chain links TRBV7-3 to TRBJ2-7; D possibly corresponds to TRBD2 (6 bases). Germline values: CDR1 SGHTA, CDR2 FQGTGA. V was pared by 2 bases and J by 2 bases, with 13 bases between. This CDR3 is 15 amino acids long. The CDR3 DNA sequence: TGTGCCAGCAGCTTAGGGTCTAGCGTCCCCTACGAGCAGTACTTC. Amino acid sequence: CASSLGSSVPYEQYF.

The CDR3 here is CSATSMTGAFF. CDR3 DNA sequence: TGCAGTGCTACGAGTATGACGGGGGCTTTCTTT. This sequence joins TRBV20-1 and TRBJ1-1, with D unresolved. This CDR3 is built from 11 residues. Trimming shortened V by 4 bases and J by 11 bases, and 14 bases separated the two germline ends. Looked up from germline, CDR1 is DFQATT and CDR2 is SNEGSKA (reference sequence).

The rearrangement links TRBV2 to TRBJ1-1; the D gene is possibly TRBD1 (5 bases). Per germline, CDR1 SNHLY and CDR2 FYNNEI. Trimming removed 6 bases from V and 4 bases from J, with 9 bases in between. The CDR3 contains 12 residues. The CDR3 loop reads CASSQGGTEAFF. The CDR3 DNA is TGTGCCAGCAGCCAGGGAGGCACTGAAGCTTTCTTT.

This chain joins TRBV27 and TRBJ1-1; no definite D call. The V gene lost 2 bases and the J gene lost 2 bases, with 9 bases spanning the gap. Germline V gene sequence: CDR1 MNHEY, CDR2 SMNVEV (reference sequence). This CDR3 is 14 amino acids long. Here the CDR3 DNA reads TGTGCCAGCAGTTTACTGGGGATCAACACTGAAGCTTTCTTT. Amino acids: CASSLLGINTEAFF.

V and J are TRBV5-6 and TRBJ1-1, with D possibly being TRBD1 (5 bases). The CDR3 length is 16 residues. Trimming stripped 4 bases from V and 4 bases from J, with 20 bases between. Germline V gene sequence: CDR1 SGHDT, CDR2 YYEEEE. The CDR3 region has the DNA TGTGCCAGCAGCGGACCGGGACCGACGTTGGGCACTGAAGCTTTCTTT. Its translation: CASSGPGPTLGTEAFF.

The genes are TRBV6-1 and TRBJ1-5, with a weak D call TRBD1 (6 bases). The germline V and J ends were trimmed by 6 bases and 2 bases, with 14 bases remaining between them. The CDR3 sequence is 15 residues long. CDR1 is MNHNS and CDR2 is SASEGT in the germline V gene. The DNA for the CDR3 is TGTGCCAGCAGCCGAGGGAGGGGGGGCAATCAGCCCCAGCATTTT. Translating it yields CASSRGRGGNQPQHF.

V is TRBV28 and J is TRBJ1-5; D perhaps matches TRBD1 (5 bases). The germline CDR1 and CDR2 sequences are MDHEN and SYDVKM. The CDR3 totals 14 residues. V was clipped by 5 bases and J by 2 bases, with 10 bases between them. The CDR3 is CASSQQQGNQPQHF. The DNA of the CDR3 is TGTGCCAGCAGTCAACAACAGGGCAATCAGCCCCAGCATTTT.

CDR3 residues: CASSYSISIYEQYF. CDR3 bases: TGTGCCAGCAGTTACTCGATATCAATCTACGAGCAGTACTTC. The rearrangement uses TRBV6-5 and TRBJ2-7, with D unresolved. Germline lookup yields CDR1 MNHEY and CDR2 SVGAGI. CDR3 length equals 14 residues. V lost 0 bases to trimming and J lost 3 bases, with 9 bases between them.

With regard to this clone: The sample holds other DNA sequences that translate to the same CDR3. The genes are TRBV5-1 and TRBJ2-5; D is possibly TRBD1 (5 bases). The length of the CDR3 is 13 residues. Trimming shortened V by 5 bases and J by 2 bases, and 10 bases separated the two germline ends. Looked up from germline, CDR1 is SGHRS and CDR2 is YFSETQ. DNA of the CDR3: TGCGCCAGCAGTTCAGGGTTACAAGAGACCCAGTACTTC. This gives the protein CASSSGLQETQYF.

The V call is TRBV14, the J call TRBJ2-4; D is uncertain. CDR3 length: 14 amino acids. Germline V CDR1 and CDR2: SGHDN, FVKESK. V lost 3 bases, J lost 6 bases, and 12 bases lay in between. CDR3 in DNA: TGTGCCAGCAGCCAGTCAAGTGGTGGAAACATTCAGTACTTC. Translation gives CASSQSSGGNIQYF.

The chain links TRBV5-1 to TRBJ2-1, with 7 positions matching TRBD2. The germline V gene has CDR1 SGHRS and CDR2 YFSETQ. This CDR3 spans 14 amino acids. V shed 2 bases, J shed 8 bases, and the junction held 7 bases outside the gene matches. CDR3 coding DNA: TGCGCCAGCAGCTTTATGGGCGGGAGCGATGAGCAGTTCTTC. Translation gives CASSFMGGSDEQFF.

For this clone: The same CDR3 arises from other DNA sequences in this sample as well. The chain has TRBV5-6 and TRBJ2-7; D gene ambiguous. Germline V gene lookup returns CDR1 SGHDT and CDR2 YYEEEE. The CDR3 covers 12 residues. Trimming pared 4 bases from V and 0 bases from J, leaving 5 bases between. The CDR3 sequence is CASSVSSYEQYF. In nucleotides, the CDR3 is TGTGCCAGCAGCGTCAGCTCCTACGAGCAGTACTTC.

This chain uses TRBV5-4 with TRBJ2-3, with TRBD2 matching over 12 bases. Looked up from germline, CDR1 is SGHNT and CDR2 is YYREEE (reference sequence). The CDR3 consists of 16 residues. The V segment lost 4 bases and the J segment 3 bases; nucleotides outside the gene matches: 6. This CDR3 is CASSRKTSGGTDTQYF. For the CDR3, the DNA is TGTGCCAGCAGCCGGAAGACTAGCGGGGGAACAGATACGCAGTATTTT.

As to this clone: The same CDR3 is also encoded by other DNA sequences in this sample. The chain uses TRBV7-9 and TRBJ2-1; no clear D. CDR1 and CDR2 (germline): SEHNR, FQNEAQ (reference sequence). The CDR3 runs to 11 residues. Trimming stripped 5 bases from V and 3 bases from J, with 2 bases between. The CDR3 region has the DNA TGTGCCAGCAGCGGCTACAATGAGCAGTTCTTC. This gives the protein CASSGYNEQFF.

The CDR3 DNA reads as TGCGCCAGCTCAAACCCCGGAGGCAACGAGCAGTACTTC. The encoded protein is CASSNPGGNEQYF. The chain links TRBV5-1 to TRBJ2-7; tentative D call: TRBD2 (5 bases). V gave up 7 bases and J gave up 5 bases, with 16 bases separating them. CDR1 is SGHRS, CDR2 YFSETQ, per germline. CDR3 length: 13 residues. Based on the CDR3 plus reference TRBV5-1 and TRBJ2-7, the full variable domain is KAGVTQTPRYLIKTRGQQVTLSCSPISGHRSVSWYQQTPGQGLQFLFEYFSETQRNKGNFPGRFSGRQFSNSRSEMNVSTLELGDSALYLCASSNPGGNEQYFGPGTRLTVT.